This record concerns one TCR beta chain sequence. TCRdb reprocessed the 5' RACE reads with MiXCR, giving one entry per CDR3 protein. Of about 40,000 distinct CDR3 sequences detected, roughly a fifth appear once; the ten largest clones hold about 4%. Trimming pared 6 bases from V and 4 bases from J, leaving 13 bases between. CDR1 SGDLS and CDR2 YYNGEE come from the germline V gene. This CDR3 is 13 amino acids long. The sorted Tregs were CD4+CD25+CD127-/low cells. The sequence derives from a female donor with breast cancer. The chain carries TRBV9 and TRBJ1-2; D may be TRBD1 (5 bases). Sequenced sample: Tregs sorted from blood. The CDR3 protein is CASTRGAAYGYTF. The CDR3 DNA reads TGTGCCAGCACTCGCGGGGCAGCCTATGGCTACACCTTC.